The 18 T cell receptor beta chains below were found in one sample sequenced in a study of T cells after posttransplantation cyclophosphamide. Some clones are missing from TCRdb's copy, which holds only in-frame ones; the method was immunoSEQ multiplex PCR. This table holds several thousand clones with no singletons; the top ten claim about 5.5%. Treatment was busulfan-fludarabine conditioning, a marrow graft, and cyclophosphamide on days +3 and +4. Sample: PBMCs, taken after allogeneic stem cell transplant with posttransplant cyclophosphamide. These receptors all stem from a female patient in her 50s who received an allogeneic stem cell transplant from an unrelated donor, was CMV-positive, and had acute GVHD only. The graft donor may have given rise to some T cells.

In its sample, this clone was seen many times. Here the CDR3 reads CASSLSLTYRGGYNEQFF. The CDR3 DNA is TGTGCCAGCAGCTTATCGTTGACTTACAGGGGAGGATACAATGAGCAGTTCTTC. The rearrangement joins TRBV11-1 to TRBJ2-1; a weak D match, TRBD1 (7 bases). Germline lookup yields CDR1 SGHAT and CDR2 FQDESV (reference sequence). V was cut by 2 bases and J by 4 bases, with 21 bases left in between. This CDR3 comprises 18 residues.

This clone was recorded at least ten times. V is TRBV7-9 and J is TRBJ2-1; 9 bases map to TRBD2. CDR3 size: 18 residues. Germline values: CDR1 SEHNR, CDR2 FQNEAQ (reference sequence). The J segment lost 8 bases and the V segment lost 6 bases, leaving 20 bases of the junction unmatched. CDR3 loop: CASRRTGLGAGGFHEQFF. CDR3 DNA sequence: TGTGCCAGCAGGCGGACAGGACTTGGGGCGGGAGGGTTCCATGAGCAGTTCTTC.

This clone was counted many times. J is TRBJ1-1 and V is TRBV7-9; no clear D gene. V was trimmed by 0 bases and J by 8 bases, leaving 7 bases between them. Germline V gives CDR1 SEHNR, CDR2 FQNEAQ (reference sequence). This CDR3 comprises 12 residues. This chain's CDR3 is CASSLAPGEAFF. CDR3 sequence (DNA): TGTGCCAGCAGCTTAGCACCCGGGGAAGCTTTCTTT.

This clone occurred many times. This chain uses TRBV5-1 with TRBJ1-1; a possible D gene is TRBD1 (6 bases). The CDR3 consists of 14 residues. V was trimmed by 1 base and J by 3 bases, leaving 10 bases between them. Germline V gene lookup returns CDR1 SGHRS and CDR2 YFSETQ. The CDR3: CASSLRQEYTEAFF. CDR3 DNA: TGCGCCAGCAGCTTGAGACAGGAGTACACTGAAGCTTTCTTT.

There are many counts of this clone. The CDR3, as DNA: TGTGCCAGCAGCTTGGGTAGCGGGAGCGGCAATGAGCAGTTCTTC. This encodes CASSLGSGSGNEQFF. The rearrangement links TRBV5-6 to TRBJ2-1; 9 nucleotides match TRBD2. The CDR3 is 15 amino acids. Germline values: CDR1 SGHDT, CDR2 YYEEEE. With 0 bases clipped from V and 6 bases from J, the junction kept 4 bases outside the gene matches.

In this sample, this clone turned up many times. V usage is TRBV7-9 and J usage is TRBJ2-3; tentatively, D is TRBD1 (6 bases). V was pared by 4 bases and J by 2 bases, with 10 bases between. CDR3 length: 14 amino acids. CDR1 is SEHNR, CDR2 FQNEAQ, per germline (reference sequence). The CDR3 DNA reads as TGTGCCAGCAGCTCCGACAGGTTCACAGATACGCAGTATTTT. Protein sequence: CASSSDRFTDTQYF. Variable domain in full (rest from reference TRBV7-9 and TRBJ2-3): DTGVSQNPRHKITKRGQNVTFRCDPISEHNRLYWYRQTLGQGPEFLTYFQNEAQLEKSRLLSDRFSAERPKGSFSTLEIQRTEQGDSAMYLCASSSDRFTDTQYFGPGTRLTVL.

This clone was seen ten or more times. J is TRBJ1-1 and V is TRBV6-5; D not certain. This CDR3 spans 13 amino acids. Germline CDR1 and CDR2: MNHEY and SVGAGI. V dropped 5 bases and J dropped 1 base, with 8 bases sitting between them. CDR3 coding DNA: TGTGCCAGCAGTGGATACAGGAACACTGAAGCTTTCTTT. It codes for CASSGYRNTEAFF.

Judged by abundance, this clone is large. The gene calls are TRBV7-9 and TRBJ2-3, with TRBD2 matching 8 bases. The germline CDR1 and CDR2 sequences are SEHNR and FQNEAQ (reference sequence). The CDR3 runs 16 residues. Losses at the gene ends were 5 bases for V and 0 bases for J; bases not matched to a gene: 7. The CDR3 spells CASSPLTSASTDTQYF. The CDR3 coding sequence is TGTGCCAGCAGCCCACTGACTAGCGCTAGCACAGATACGCAGTATTTT. Full variable domain (outside the CDR3, taken from reference TRBV7-9 and TRBJ2-3): DTGVSQNPRHKITKRGQNVTFRCDPISEHNRLYWYRQTLGQGPEFLTYFQNEAQLEKSRLLSDRFSAERPKGSFSTLEIQRTEQGDSAMYLCASSPLTSASTDTQYFGPGTRLTVL.

The chain carries TRBV6-6 and TRBJ2-7; TRBD2 matches at 7 bases. The V and J ends lost 0 bases and 3 bases, in that order; junction bases with no gene match: 8. Germline V CDR1 and CDR2: MNHNY, SVGAGI (reference sequence). The CDR3 is 16 amino acids. CDR3 sequence: CASSYSSGAHHYEQYF. The CDR3, as DNA: TGTGCCAGCAGTTACTCGAGCGGGGCGCACCACTACGAGCAGTACTTC.

The sample holds many counts of this clone. This chain connects TRBV15 to TRBJ2-7, with TRBD1 identical over 11 bases. With 1 base clipped from V and 5 bases from J, the junction kept 7 bases outside the gene matches. CDR3 length: 16 amino acids. From germline, CDR1 is LNHNV and CDR2 YYDKDF (reference sequence). The CDR3 DNA reads TGTGCCACCAGCAGAGGGGACCGGGACAGGGGGGACGAGCAGTACTTC. It encodes CATSRGDRDRGDEQYF.

This clone appeared a few times. The CDR3 DNA reads TGTGCCAGCAGCTTAAAATCGGGAGGGCCTACCGGGGAGCTGTTTTTT. This codes for CASSLKSGGPTGELFF. The genes are TRBV7-3 and TRBJ2-2, with 8 bases identical to TRBD2. V trimming: 1 base; J trimming: 5 bases; junction bases outside the gene matches: 6. The CDR3 covers 16 residues. From germline, CDR1 is SGHTA and CDR2 FQGTGA.

This clone is medium-sized. The V and J genes are TRBV9 and TRBJ1-3, with a weak D call TRBD1 (6 bases). CDR1 SGDLS and CDR2 YYNGEE come from the germline V gene. This CDR3 has 17 residues. Trimming pared 4 bases from V and 0 bases from J, leaving 17 bases between. The CDR3 spells CASSPWDIYFSGNTIYF. CDR3 coding DNA: TGTGCCAGCAGCCCTTGGGACATTTACTTCTCTGGAAACACCATATATTTT.

This clone was observed at least ten times. The gene calls are TRBV4-3 and TRBJ2-1, with D possibly TRBD1 on 6 matching bases. The CDR3 totals 15 residues. Germline loops: CDR1 LGHNA, CDR2 YSLEER. Trimming pared 5 bases from V and 0 bases from J, leaving 11 bases between. CDR3 sequence: CASSSTGSSYNEQFF. Written as DNA, the CDR3 is TGCGCCAGCAGCTCCACAGGGAGCTCCTACAATGAGCAGTTCTTC.

This clone was observed at least ten times. The V gene is TRBV11-2, the J gene TRBJ2-7; D is ambiguous. The CDR3 has 13 residues. Trimming took 3 bases from V and 3 from J, leaving 9 bases between them. Germline CDR1 is SGHAT and CDR2 is FQNNGV. The CDR3 here is CASSFPPVYEQYF. CDR3 nucleotides: TGTGCCAGCAGCTTCCCCCCAGTCTACGAGCAGTACTTC.

This clone has more than one count but fewer than ten. The chain couples TRBV11-2 to TRBJ1-2; D not certain. Germline V CDR1 and CDR2: SGHAT, FQNNGV. Trimming removed 4 bases from V and 5 bases from J, with 8 bases in between. This CDR3 is 12 amino acids long. The CDR3 coding sequence is TGTGCCAGCAGCTCCCAGGCGTATGGCTACACCTTC. Protein product: CASSSQAYGYTF.

The table lists this clone with many counts. The J gene is TRBJ1-4, the V gene TRBV9; TRBD1 is a possible D gene (5 bases). The germline V gene encodes CDR1 SGDLS and CDR2 YYNGEE. Trimming took 2 bases from V and 0 from J, leaving 11 bases between them. This CDR3 has 16 amino acids. CDR3 residues: CASSVGATATNEKLFF. The CDR3 region has the DNA TGTGCCAGCAGCGTTGGGGCCACCGCAACTAATGAAAAACTGTTTTTT.

This clone was picked up many times. The rearrangement links TRBV6-5 to TRBJ2-1; 7 bases map to TRBD1. Germline lookup yields CDR1 MNHEY and CDR2 SVGAGI. V lost 0 bases, J lost 2 bases, and 4 bases stayed unmatched. The CDR3 extends over 16 amino acids. For the CDR3, the DNA is TGTGCCAGCAGTTACTCTCGGGACAGTCCCTACAATGAGCAGTTCTTC. Translation gives CASSYSRDSPYNEQFF.

Concerning this clone: At one boundary the junction diverges from the germline segment, which might be a read error. This chain connects TRBV5-1 to TRBJ2-5; a weak D match, TRBD2 (5 bases). This CDR3 is built from 15 residues. CDR1 and CDR2 from the germline V gene are SGHRS and YFSETQ. This CDR3 is CASSPLPGYQEAQYF. Written as DNA, the CDR3 is TGCGCCAGCAGCCCCCTCCCGGGGTACCAAGAGGCCCAGTACTTC.